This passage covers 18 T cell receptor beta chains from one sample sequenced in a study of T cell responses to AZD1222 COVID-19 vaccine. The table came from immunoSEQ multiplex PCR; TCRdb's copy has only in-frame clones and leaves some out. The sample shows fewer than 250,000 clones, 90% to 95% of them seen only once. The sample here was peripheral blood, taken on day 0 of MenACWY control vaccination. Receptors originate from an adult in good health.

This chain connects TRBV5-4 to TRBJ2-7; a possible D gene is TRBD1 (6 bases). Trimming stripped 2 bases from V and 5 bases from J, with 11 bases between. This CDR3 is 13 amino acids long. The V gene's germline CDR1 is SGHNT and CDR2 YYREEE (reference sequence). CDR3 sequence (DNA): TGTGCCAGCAGCTTAGGGGCAGGGGACGAGCAGTACTTC. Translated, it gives CASSLGAGDEQYF.

The CDR3 here is CASSPEGYYGYTF. Here the CDR3 DNA reads TGTGCCAGCTCACCTGAGGGTTACTATGGCTACACCTTC. The V and J genes are TRBV18 and TRBJ1-2, with D unclear. The germline V gene encodes CDR1 KGHSH and CDR2 LQKENI. The CDR3 spans 13 residues. With 3 bases removed from V and 3 bases from J, the gap between germline ends came to 8 bases. Together with reference TRBV18 and TRBJ1-2, the CDR3 gives the full variable domain: NAGVMQNPRHLVRRRGQEARLRCSPMKGHSHVYWYRQLPEEGLKFMVYLQKENIIDESGMPKERFSAEFPKEGPSILRIQQVVRGDSAAYFCASSPEGYYGYTFGSGTRLTVV.

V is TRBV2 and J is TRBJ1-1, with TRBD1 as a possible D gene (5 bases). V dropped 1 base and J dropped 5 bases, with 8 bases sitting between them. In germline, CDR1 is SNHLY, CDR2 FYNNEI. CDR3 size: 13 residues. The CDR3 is CASSEEGWTEAFF. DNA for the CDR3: TGTGCCAGCAGTGAAGAGGGGTGGACTGAAGCTTTCTTT.

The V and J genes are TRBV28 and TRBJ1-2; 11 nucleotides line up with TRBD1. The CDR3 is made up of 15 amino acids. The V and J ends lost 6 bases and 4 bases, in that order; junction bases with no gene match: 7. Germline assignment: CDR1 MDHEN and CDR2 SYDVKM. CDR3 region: CASSRGQGGSYGYTF. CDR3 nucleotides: TGTGCCAGCAGCAGGGGACAGGGGGGATCCTATGGCTACACCTTC.

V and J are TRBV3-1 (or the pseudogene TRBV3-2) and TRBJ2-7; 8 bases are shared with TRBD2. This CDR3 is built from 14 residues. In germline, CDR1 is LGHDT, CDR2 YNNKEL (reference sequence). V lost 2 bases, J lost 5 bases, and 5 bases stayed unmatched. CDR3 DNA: TGTGCCAGCAGCCAAACGGGGGGGCGCGACGAGCAGTACTTC. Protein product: CASSQTGGRDEQYF.

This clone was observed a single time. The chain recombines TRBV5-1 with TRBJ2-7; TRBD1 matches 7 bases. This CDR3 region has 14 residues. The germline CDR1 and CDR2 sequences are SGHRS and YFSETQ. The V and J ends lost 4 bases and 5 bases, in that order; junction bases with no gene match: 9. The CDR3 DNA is TGCGCCAGCAGCCTCACGGGACAGAAGGACGAGCAGTACTTC. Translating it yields CASSLTGQKDEQYF.

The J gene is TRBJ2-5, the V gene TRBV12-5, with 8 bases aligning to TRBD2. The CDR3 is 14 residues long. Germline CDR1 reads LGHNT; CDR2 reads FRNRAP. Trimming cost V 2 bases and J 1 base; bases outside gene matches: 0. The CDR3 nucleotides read TGTGCTAGTGGTTTGAGCGGGAGCCAAGAGACCCAGTACTTC. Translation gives CASGLSGSQETQYF.

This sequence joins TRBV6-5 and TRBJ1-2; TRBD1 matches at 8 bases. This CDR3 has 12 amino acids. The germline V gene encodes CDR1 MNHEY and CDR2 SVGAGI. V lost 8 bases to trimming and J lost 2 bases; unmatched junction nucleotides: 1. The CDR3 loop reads CASRTGNYGYTF. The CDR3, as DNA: TGTGCCAGCCGGACAGGGAACTATGGCTACACCTTC.

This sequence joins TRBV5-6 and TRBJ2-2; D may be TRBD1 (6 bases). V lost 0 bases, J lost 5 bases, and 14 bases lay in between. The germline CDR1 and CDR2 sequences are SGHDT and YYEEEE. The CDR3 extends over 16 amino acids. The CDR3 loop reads CASSLVGSGVTGELFF. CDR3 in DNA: TGTGCCAGCAGCTTGGTCGGGTCAGGGGTGACCGGGGAGCTGTTTTTT.

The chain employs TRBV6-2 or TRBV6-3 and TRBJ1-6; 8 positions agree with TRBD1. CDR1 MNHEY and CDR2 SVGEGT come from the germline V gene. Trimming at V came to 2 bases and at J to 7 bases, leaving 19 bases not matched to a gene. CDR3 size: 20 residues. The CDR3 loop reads CASSYGLWTGRAWYNSPLHF. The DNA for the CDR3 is TGTGCCAGCAGTTACGGTTTATGGACAGGGCGGGCCTGGTACAATTCACCCCTCCACTTT.

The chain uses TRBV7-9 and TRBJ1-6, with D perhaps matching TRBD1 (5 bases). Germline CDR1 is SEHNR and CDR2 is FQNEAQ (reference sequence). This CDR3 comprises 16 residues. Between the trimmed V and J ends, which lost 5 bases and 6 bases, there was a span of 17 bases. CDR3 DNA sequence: TGTGCCAGCAGCACCTGGGGGGAGGGAGGTAATTCACCCCTCCACTTT. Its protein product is CASSTWGEGGNSPLHF.

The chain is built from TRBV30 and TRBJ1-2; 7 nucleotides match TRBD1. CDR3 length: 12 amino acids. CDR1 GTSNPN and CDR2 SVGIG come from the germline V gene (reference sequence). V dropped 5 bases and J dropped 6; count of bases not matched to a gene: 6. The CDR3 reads CAWSRQGDGYTF. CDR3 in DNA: TGTGCCTGGTCCAGGCAGGGGGATGGCTACACCTTC.

This CDR3 reads CASSLQGTGGTSPLHF. DNA for the CDR3: TGCGCCAGCAGCTTGCAAGGGACAGGGGGCACTTCACCCCTCCACTTT. The chain carries TRBV5-1 and TRBJ1-6; 12 bases line up with TRBD1. The CDR3 has 16 amino acids. The V gene's germline CDR1 is SGHRS and CDR2 YFSETQ. V lost 1 base to trimming and J lost 9 bases; unmatched junction nucleotides: 5.

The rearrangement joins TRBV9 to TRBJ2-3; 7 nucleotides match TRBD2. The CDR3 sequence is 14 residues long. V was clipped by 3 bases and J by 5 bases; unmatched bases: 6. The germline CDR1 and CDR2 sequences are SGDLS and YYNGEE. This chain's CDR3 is CASSAPREGDTQYF. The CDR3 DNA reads TGTGCCAGCAGCGCACCCAGGGAGGGAGATACGCAGTATTTT. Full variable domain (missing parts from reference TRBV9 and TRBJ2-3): DSGVTQTPKHLITATGQRVTLRCSPRSGDLSVYWYQQSLDQGLQFLIQYYNGEERAKGNILERFSAQQFPDLHSELNLSSLELGDSALYFCASSAPREGDTQYFGPGTRLTVL.

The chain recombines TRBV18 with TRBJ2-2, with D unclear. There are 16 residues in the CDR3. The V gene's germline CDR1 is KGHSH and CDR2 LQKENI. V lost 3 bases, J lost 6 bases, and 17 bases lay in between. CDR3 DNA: TGTGCCAGCTCACCCACGGTGGCAGGAGCCCCCGGGGAGCTGTTTTTT. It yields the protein CASSPTVAGAPGELFF.

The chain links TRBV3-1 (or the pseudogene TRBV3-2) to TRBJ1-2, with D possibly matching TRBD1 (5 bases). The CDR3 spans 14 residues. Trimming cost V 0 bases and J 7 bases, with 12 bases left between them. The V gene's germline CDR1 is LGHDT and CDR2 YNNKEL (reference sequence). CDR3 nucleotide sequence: TGTGCCAGCAGCCAAGAGGGGATCGGGGGTGGCTACACCTTC. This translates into CASSQEGIGGGYTF.

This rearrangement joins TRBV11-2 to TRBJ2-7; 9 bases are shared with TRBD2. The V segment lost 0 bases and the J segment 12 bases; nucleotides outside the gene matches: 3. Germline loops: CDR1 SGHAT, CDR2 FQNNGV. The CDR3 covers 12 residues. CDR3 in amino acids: CASSLDAGGSYF. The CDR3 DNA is TGTGCCAGCAGCTTAGATGCGGGGGGGTCGTACTTC.

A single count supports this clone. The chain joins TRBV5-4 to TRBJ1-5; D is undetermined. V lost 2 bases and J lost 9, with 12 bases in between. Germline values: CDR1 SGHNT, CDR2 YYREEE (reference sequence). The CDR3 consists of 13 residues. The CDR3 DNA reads TGTGCCAGCAGCTTATACCCCCAAGGGCCCCAGCATTTT. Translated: CASSLYPQGPQHF. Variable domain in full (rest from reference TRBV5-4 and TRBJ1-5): ETGVTQSPTHLIKTRGQQVTLRCSSQSGHNTVSWYQQALGQGPQFIFQYYREEENGRGNFPPRFSGLQFPNYSSELNVNALELDDSALYLCASSLYPQGPQHFGDGTRLSIL.